What follows describes a single T cell receptor (beta chain). The study ran its PCR with 60 Vbeta and 13 Jbeta primers. TCRdb keeps only in-frame clones here, not all; method: immunoSEQ multiplex PCR. This table holds around 180,000 clones, about 83% found once. The data are from a study of cytomegalovirus exposure and HLA in healthy donors. With 1 base removed from V and 2 bases from J, the gap between germline ends came to 10 bases. The CDR3 is 15 amino acids. Germline CDR1 reads SGHAT; CDR2 reads FQNNGV. The specimen was PBMCs. The TCR sequence derives from a woman aged 25 to 45 in good health and CMV-seropositive. The V and J genes are TRBV11-2 and TRBJ2-3, with unresolved D. DNA for the CDR3: TGTGCCAGCAGCTTAGTCCGCAGATACACAGATACGCAGTATTTT. This sequence encodes CASSLVRRYTDTQYF.